This TCR beta chain was recorded in a study of shared clonotypes between healthy human individuals. Study background: The study enrolled a couple of women and three men aged 18 to 49. The study's findings and limits: Sharing across four donors was highest in naive CD4 (around 5%) and lowest in memory CD8 (roughly 0.4%). Genetic and exposure-history diversity was limited by the small donor number.

Replicate PCRs from sorted subsets contained approximately 220 ng DNA, which is around 30,000 T cell genomes. Here immunoSEQ multiplex PCR was the method, and the copy in TCRdb shows in-frame clones only, minus some. The sample gives some 2,000,000 clones, roughly 94% of which show up once; under 0.15% is in the top ten. Comments on this clone: Its antigen remains unknown.

Per the germline V gene, CDR1 is SGHDN and CDR2 is FVKESK. The CDR3 is 15 amino acids. The V gene lost 4 bases and the J gene lost 4 bases, with 11 bases spanning the gap. V gene TRBV14 combines with J gene TRBJ2-6; D may be TRBD2 (5 bases). The receptor comes from a man between 18 and 35 years old in good health. The sample was naive CD4+ T cells sorted from blood. Subset noted: CD45RA+ positively selected. The CDR3 protein is CASSPVGRGANVLTF. The CDR3 DNA reads as TGTGCCAGCAGCCCGGTGGGGAGAGGGGCCAACGTCCTGACTTTC.